This T cell receptor beta chain came from a study of Graves' ophthalmopathy and Graves' hyperthyroidism (dated by TCRdb to about 2018). Study-level background: Peripheral blood was collected at initial diagnosis, prior to any treatment. To explore V-J signatures that separate ophthalmopathy from hyperthyroidism, a discovery set of about a hundred patients was enrolled, consisting of 43 with ophthalmopathy and roughly 57 with stable hyperthyroidism. The independent validation cohort included around 19 hyperthyroidism patients plus 17 patients who later progressed from hyperthyroidism to ophthalmopathy. The study used TCR beta repertoire signatures to distinguish Graves' ophthalmopathy from Graves' hyperthyroidism and to predict progression to ophthalmopathy. The approximately 90 discovery patients were divided at random into training and test sets in a 7:3 ratio. T-cell repertoires of thyroid tissue and blood were compared in several hyperthyroidism patients. Following sample collection, hyperthyroidism patients were given methimazole at a starting dose of 30 mg daily, and ophthalmopathy patients were given high-dose intravenous methylprednisolone. In total, approximately 130 blood samples were TCR-sequenced: approximately 40 ophthalmopathy, 75 hyperthyroidism and approximately 17 hyperthyroidism-to-ophthalmopathy patients. The paper as a whole reports these results and caveats: In validation, the model predicted ophthalmopathy progression with about 64% sensitivity and roughly 72% specificity; some 13 predicted patients were CT-confirmed with GO in a median of about 6.2 months. Sample size was not predetermined statistically, and investigators were not blinded to group allocation. Most of the expanded thyroid clonotypes with a frequency above 0.001 were also detected in blood, and it was suggested that the thyroid immune response may be reflected by blood repertoires. In cross-validation, the 13-signature model distinguished ophthalmopathy from stable hyperthyroidism with nearly 90% sensitivity and roughly 81% specificity, while in the test set the corresponding values were approximately 79% and 70%.

This clonotype appeared a few times. Its antigen remains unidentified. It has no much larger one-base neighbor in the sample; base qualities were not kept. Patients with ophthalmopathy had moderately to severely active disease, with a Clinical Activity Score of 3 or more, a NOSPECS grade of 4 or more, and a disease duration of less than 3 months. Anyone with other autoimmune diseases, uncontrolled infections, pregnancy or lactation was excluded from the study. Clinical symptoms, serum thyroxine, TRAb, thyroid ultrasound and orbital computed tomography were used for diagnosis. Using Ficoll-Paque density gradient centrifugation, PBMCs were isolated from over 8.5 ml of fresh peripheral blood. Total RNA was extracted using Trizol reagent, and RNA quality was checked on an Agilent 2100 Bioanalyzer. The CDR3 sequence holds 14 residues, the cysteine and phenylalanine included. Only the CDR3 DNA is retained, 42 bases long and in frame from the first base. Trimming accounts for 5 bases at V and 4 bases at J, while the number of junction bases matched to no gene is 6.

For repertoire sequencing, TCR beta CDR3 regions were amplified from RNA transcripts. The first round of RT-PCR was done with HTBI primers and the Qiagen OneStep RT-PCR kit, and was followed by a second round of multiplex PCR, then size selection and purification. Sequencing of the libraries was carried out on an Illumina HiSeq2000 in paired-end mode with 100 bp reads. The authors processed their data as follows. SOAPnuke was used to process the reads, throwing out any read that had adapters, had uncalled bases, had a mean Phred below 15, or lacked an exact constant-primer or identifier match. High-quality paired reads were merged with COPE v1.2.5. Unique nucleotide sequences were defined as clonotypes and aligned to IMGT TRB V, D and J references using MiTCR v1.1. The analysis was limited to V-J combinations with a frequency above 0.0001, which together covered more than 98% of repertoires. For each V-J combination, a TCR clonal expansion and chaos score was defined as F50 clonal expansion divided by the chaos observed in the TCRdist matrix. Welch's t-statistics and random forest were used to narrow the features down to 10 to 15 V-J combinations, which were then fed into a naive Bayes classifier. The similarity between thyroid and blood repertoires was quantified using the Morisita-Horn index. Clones were called with MiXCR by TCRdb after fastp trimmed the public reads at Q25, and only in-frame beta chains were retained. Under each unique CDR3 protein, matching rows form one entry showing the most common genes and DNA. TCRdb, not the original authors, processed these V and J calls. The sample profile shows 200,000 to 250,000 distinct CDR3 sequences; about 32% of them were found once. The top ten hold 9.1% of the sample.

Input material: peripheral blood. This receptor was taken from a man aged 45-60 years with Graves' ophthalmopathy. Donor details come from another sample of the same person, matched by shared clones. The chain employs TRBV12-3 or TRBV12-4 and TRBJ2-5, with 8 bases aligning to TRBD1. The CDR3 region: CASSLRTGRETQYF. In nucleotide form, the sequence is TGTGCCAGCAGTCTCAGGACAGGGCGAGAGACCCAGTACTTC.